What follows is one T cell receptor beta chain and its context. What it recognizes is unknown. Unmatched junction bases numbered 3, after V lost 2 bases and J lost 0 bases. Per the germline V gene, CDR1 is GTSNPN and CDR2 is SVGIG (reference sequence). This CDR3 region has 14 residues. These data come from a study of vaccination and CD4 T cells after COVID-19. In the study overall: Post-vaccine sampling followed dose two by a median roughly 65 days (range 14 to 241).

Sequencing of cultured CD4+ T cell DNA used the Oncomine TCR Beta short-read assay. Genomic DNA was isolated from CD4+ T cells that had been cultured. Each CDR3 protein is one row after TCRdb ran MiXCR on the PCR reads. This table has some 10,000 distinct CDR3 sequences, 25% to 30% appearing once. Sample treatment: approximately nine-day PBMC culture with coronavirus spike peptide pools or control peptides (ViraFEST assay). Collection of the unexposed donor's CD4+ T cells took place before the COVID-19 pandemic (2011-2018). Peptide pool stimulation in ViraFEST expanded antigen-specific T cells, whose TCRs were then sequenced.

Sequenced input: CD4+ T cells from blood, cultured in vitro. This chain links TRBV30 with TRBJ1-2; 7 nucleotides match TRBD1. This TCR derives from a human donor in good health. In DNA, the CDR3 is TGTGCCTGGAGTAGGGACAGCTCTAACTATGGCTACACCTTC. It yields the protein CAWSRDSSNYGYTF. Together with reference TRBV30 and TRBJ1-2, the CDR3 gives the full variable domain: SQTIHQWPATLVQPVGSPLSLECTVEGTSNPNLYWYRQAAGRGLQLLFYSVGIGQISSEVPQNLSASRPQDRQFILSSKKLLLSDSGFYLCAWSRDSSNYGYTFGSGTRLTVV.